These 9 T cell receptor beta chains share one sample of origin, sequenced in a study of tumor-infiltrating lymphocytes in primary liver carcinoma (dated by TCRdb to about 2017). The listed sequencing device is Illumina HiSeq 2500. Using a constant-region primer and ProtoScript II reverse transcriptase, TCRbeta-specific cDNA was reverse-transcribed from roughly 460 ng total RNA. Construction of the TCRbeta libraries relied on three nested rounds of multiplex PCR, following a slightly modified ARM-PCR procedure. The first two PCR rounds used multiplex TRBV1-TRBV30 forward primers with a Cbeta reverse primer, each for 10 cycles. TCRdb's own reprocessing of the public reads used fastp at Q25 and MiXCR and kept productive beta chains. Records with the same CDR3 protein are collapsed into one entry carrying the most frequent genes and DNA. Within this sample are around 330,000 distinct CDR3 sequences, with over 55% of them counted one time only. Roughly 10% of the sample lies in the top ten.

Blood RNA was extracted from unsorted whole blood using TRIzol reagent, and germline DNA was obtained with the DNeasy Blood & Tissue kit. Sequencing used peripheral blood. The receptors were gathered from a man aged 40-50 years with primary liver carcinoma and hepatitis B virus infection.

With respect to this clonotype: At one of its ends the junction is not consistent with the germline gene, which may arise from a read error. The rearrangement links TRBV11-2 to TRBJ2-2, with D perhaps assigned TRBD1 or TRBD2 (5 bases each). The CDR3 runs to 14 residues. The germline CDR1 and CDR2 sequences are SGHAT and FQNNGV. CDR3 DNA sequence: TGTGCCAGCAGCTTAGTGAGCGTCGCTGGGGGGCTGTTTTTT. This codes for CASSLVSVAGGLFF.

To note about this clonotype: No conserved phenylalanine or tryptophan is present at the end of the CDR3, so a read error is the likely explanation. This chain links TRBV11-1 with TRBJ2-2, with no clear D. With 5 bases removed from V and 3 bases from J, the gap between germline ends came to 10 bases. The CDR3 sequence is 14 residues long. Germline CDR1 reads SGHAT; CDR2 reads FQDESV (reference sequence). For the CDR3, the DNA is TGTGCCAGCAGCCTGGAATTCCACACCGGGGAGCTGTTTATC. Protein sequence: CASSLEFHTGELFI.

Details on this clonotype: Here the CDR3 omits its conserved ending phenylalanine or tryptophan, so a read error is the likely source. The chain recombines TRBV11-1 with TRBJ2-5, with TRBD1 matching 7 bases. This CDR3 contains 18 residues. Germline V CDR1 and CDR2: SGHAT, FQDESV (reference sequence). CDR3 nucleotides: TGTGCCAACAGCCTGGCAGGGGGTGACGGAAGAGGCCAAGAGACCCAGTACTCC. Its translation is CANSLAGGDGRGQETQYS.

V and J are TRBV24-1 and TRBJ2-1; D call uncertain. The germline V gene has CDR1 KGHDR and CDR2 SFDVKD. The CDR3 totals 11 residues. The V gene lost 4 bases and the J gene lost 15 bases, with 12 bases spanning the gap. In DNA form, the CDR3 reads TGTGCCACCAGTGAATCCGTAAATTTGTTCTTC. Translation: CATSESVNLFF.

Details on this clonotype: An end of the junction does not agree with germline; a read error may underlie this. The rearrangement joins TRBV10-3 to TRBJ2-1; TRBD2 matches 9 bases. Germline lookup yields CDR1 ENHRY and CDR2 SYGVKD. The CDR3 is 15 residues long. CDR3 nucleotides: TGTGCCATCAGTGAGTTTAGCGGGAGCTTTAATGGGCAGTTCTTC. Amino acids: CAISEFSGSFNGQFF.

This rearrangement joins TRBV4-1 to TRBJ2-7; 8 bases align to TRBD2. V gave up 0 bases and J gave up 3 bases; unmatched junction bases: 7. This CDR3 has 16 residues. Germline-derived CDR1 and CDR2 are MGHRA and YSYEKL. CDR3 coding DNA: TGCGCCAGCAGCCAAGAAAGCGGGAGTTTGGGCTACGAGCAGTACTTC. It encodes CASSQESGSLGYEQYF.

Of note for this clonotype: Germline is not matched at one junction end, which may reflect a read error. The gene calls are TRBV6-2 or TRBV6-3 and TRBJ1-2, with D unresolved. CDR1 and CDR2 from the germline V gene are MNHEY and SVGEGT. This CDR3 region has 13 residues. CDR3 nucleotide sequence: TGTGCCAGCAGTTACGACGGAAACTATGGCTTCACCTTC. Protein product: CASSYDGNYGFTF.

A remark on this clonotype: Since a much larger clone is just one base distant, this may be a read error. The chain is built from TRBV6-1 and TRBJ1-2; a weak D match, TRBD1 (5 bases). Germline lookup yields CDR1 MNHNS and CDR2 SASEGT. This CDR3 spans 13 amino acids. The CDR3 coding sequence is TGTGCCAGCAGGCAGGGTCCGGGCTATGACTACACCTTC. Its protein is CASRQGPGYDYTF.

Of note for this clonotype: One base away lies a much larger clone, so this may be a sequencing read error. DNA for the CDR3: TGTGCCAGCAGTTACCCCCAGGGACGGTTGGCGGCACCCCTCCGCTTT. It translates to CASSYPQGRLAAPLRF. The chain is built from TRBV6-6 and TRBJ1-6, with D possibly being TRBD1 (5 bases). CDR3 length: 16 residues. Looked up from germline, CDR1 is MNHNY and CDR2 is SVGAGI (reference sequence).